Described below is a single T cell receptor beta chain sequence and its context. The sample comes from a study of shared clonotypes between healthy human individuals. Study as a whole: Donors consisted of two women and three men between 18 and 49.

The assay was carried out at the deep level. Unsorted PBMC replicate PCRs used around 320 ng DNA, approximately 29,000 T cell genomes. Some clones are missing from TCRdb's copy, which holds only in-frame ones; the method was immunoSEQ multiplex PCR. The sample lists roughly 500,000 clones, around 79% seen once, with roughly 13% in the top ten. CDR3 length equals 14 residues. Trimming removed 6 bases from V and 2 bases from J, with 13 bases in between. The germline CDR1 and CDR2 sequences are SNHLY and FYNNEI. Donors, healthy HIV-negative adults, lacked recent acute infections or vaccinations. V and J are TRBV2 and TRBJ1-1, with D perhaps matching TRBD1 (6 bases). This receptor was obtained from a woman between 40 and 55 years old in good health. Some clones in this sample may be carry-over from other donors' samples. Sequencing was carried out using PBMCs. The CDR3 DNA is TGTGCCAGCAGGGATGACAGGCGAAACACTGAAGCTTTCTTT. Its protein product is CASRDDRRNTEAFF.